This T cell receptor beta chain was retrieved from a study of chemoradiotherapy in HPV16-positive cancers. About the study: A couple of HPV16-positive patients' cells yielded candidate HPV-specific clones and common motifs.

The table came from immunoSEQ multiplex PCR; TCRdb's copy has only in-frame clones and leaves some out. The sample has tens of thousands of clones, roughly 73% seen once. The J segment lost 7 bases and the V segment lost 3 bases, leaving 13 bases of the junction unmatched. The CDR3 totals 17 residues. The TCR originated in a human donor with HPV-associated anogenital cancer. Specimen collection occurred from a patient who underwent chemoradiotherapy. The V and J genes are TRBV23-1 and TRBJ2-1, with TRBD1 matching 9 bases. TRBV23-1 is treated as an ORF (open reading frame) with a function not yet certain. The CDR3 reads CASSQYRGGQGKNEQFF. The CDR3, as DNA: TGCGCCAGCAGTCAGTACAGGGGGGGACAGGGTAAAAATGAGCAGTTCTTC.